These T cell receptor beta chains were read from a single sample in a study of blood T cell repertoires in COVID-19. Sequencing used immunoSEQ multiplex PCR; TCRdb keeps in-frame clones, though not all of them. The repertoire holds approximately 60,000 clones, roughly four fifths seen once, with about 15% in the top ten. The sample was peripheral blood. These receptors all come from a man at least 80 years old with acute or convalescent COVID-19. CDR3s include the opening cysteine and the closing phenylalanine or tryptophan. Each record gives: clone size, J gene, V gene, D gene, CDR3 DNA, CDR3 protein. D genes are given only for firm matches. Size is stated for part of the rows, as once, few or many counts, or as a class when the clone is expanded.

- TRBJ1-1 TRBV19 - TGTGCCATCCGGGACAACATCATGAACACTGAAGCTTTCTTT CAIRDNIMNTEAFF
- TRBJ1-3 TRBV5-1 TRBD1 TGCGCCAGCAAAGAAAGACAGGGCTCTGGAAACACCATATATTTT CASKERQGSGNTIYF
many TRBJ1-4 TRBV7-8 - TGTGCCAGCAGCTCGCTGACTCAGGGTAGGGAAAAACTGTTTTTT CASSSLTQGREKLFF
- TRBJ2-6 TRBV5-6 TRBD1 TGTGCCAGCAGCGGACAGGGCTCTGGGGCCAACGTCCTGACTTTC CASSGQGSGANVLTF
- TRBJ2-7 TRBV25-1 - TGTGCCAGCAGCCAACGGGGGTCCCACCCCTACGAGCAGTACTTC CASSQRGSHPYEQYF
- TRBJ2-5 TRBV28 - TGTGCCAGCAGTTTATTTGGGGGAGGAAAAGAGACCCAGTACTTC CASSLFGGGKETQYF
- TRBJ2-1 TRBV11-3 TRBD1 TGTGCCAGCAGCAGGACAGGGGGCTACAATGAGCAGTTCTTC CASSRTGGYNEQFF
- TRBJ2-1 TRBV5-1 TRBD2 TGCGCCAGCAGCTTGCGAGCGGGGGACGATGAGCAGTTCTTC CASSLRAGDDEQFF
few TRBJ2-5 TRBV18 TRBD1 TGTGCCAGCTCACAGTCTGGGACAGCAGTTTTTGAGACCCAGTACTTC CASSQSGTAVFETQYF
- TRBJ2-3 TRBV4-1 - TGCGCCAGCAGCCCGCGGGGAGATACGCAGTATTTT CASSPRGDTQYF
- TRBJ2-4 TRBV6-5 TRBD1 TGTGCCACCCCGACAGGGGCGAGGGACATTCAGTACTTC CATPTGARDIQYF
- TRBJ1-5 TRBV27 - TGTGCCAGCAGGGACAGCTTCAATCAGCCCCAGCATTTT CASRDSFNQPQHF
- TRBJ1-1 TRBV12-3/TRBV12-4 - TGTGCCAGCCGAGAGGACACTGAAGCTTTCTTT CASREDTEAFF
- TRBJ1-2 TRBV3-1/TRBV3-2 - TGTGCCAGCAGCCTCGGCGGGGATAACTATGGCTACACCTTC CASSLGGDNYGYTF
once TRBJ1-1 TRBV3-1/TRBV3-2 - TGTGCCAGCAGCCCCGGGGTATCGGACACTGAAGCTTTCTTT CASSPGVSDTEAFF
- TRBJ2-1 TRBV19 - TGTGCCAGTAGTAAGCCCCTTGGCTCGGGAATCAATGAGCAGTTCTTC CASSKPLGSGINEQFF
- TRBJ1-1 TRBV6-2/TRBV6-3 - TGTGCCAGCAGTTTCCTAGGAGGTCAGAAGACTGAAGCTTTCTTT CASSFLGGQKTEAFF
- TRBJ1-3 TRBV19 TRBD1 TGTGCCATGACAGGGGCTGGAAACACCATATATTTT CAMTGAGNTIYF
- TRBJ1-2 TRBV10-3 - TGTGCCATCAGTGAGAAGGGGGCTAACTATGGCTACACCTTC CAISEKGANYGYTF
- TRBJ1-3 TRBV15 - TGTGCCACCAGCAGGGGGGGCTCTGGAAACACCATATATTTT CATSRGGSGNTIYF
- TRBJ1-2 TRBV9 TRBD1 TGTGCCAGCAGCGCATACAGGGGCTCGGGTGGCTACACCTTC CASSAYRGSGGYTF
- TRBJ2-5 TRBV4-1 - TGCGCCAGCAGCCAAGAGGCGGCTTCAAGGACCCAGTACTTC CASSQEAASRTQYF